This paragraph reports one TCR beta chain. This clonotype was counted ten times or more. The specificity of this receptor is unknown. No base quality information exists; no much larger clone differs at one position. This record comes from a study of neurological immune-mediated disorders (dated by TCRdb to about 2019). Study-wide context: Among the approximately 35 multiple sclerosis patients, approximately 30 had relapsing-remitting MS and 3 had secondary progressive MS. Peripheral blood TCR-beta repertoires from patients with HTLV-I-associated myelopathy (HAM/TSP), patients with multiple sclerosis, and healthy controls were compared in the study using UMI-based sequencing. Longitudinal samples, technical triplicates and paired sorted CD4+ and CD8+ T-cell subsets, alongside PBMC samples, were included among the 90 to 130 TCR-beta libraries. The cohort included some 68 subjects: around 15 with HAM/TSP, approximately 34 with multiple sclerosis, and 20 or so healthy controls.

For unsorted PBMC libraries, 2 million PBMCs were used after storage in RNAlater at -80 degrees C until RNA extraction. Multiple sclerosis patients were enrolled in a US clinical protocol under which disease progression was evaluated by magnetic resonance imaging. Peripheral blood was subjected to Ficoll-Hypaque density gradient centrifugation to isolate PBMCs, which were then cryopreserved in liquid nitrogen. cDNA was synthesized by template-switch 5'RACE using a primer with a 10-nucleotide random unique molecular identifier that tagged each TCR transcript. Over 190 million TCR-beta sequences, covering 15-18 subjects, were produced in each sequencing run. The RNeasy kit was used for extraction of total RNA. The KAPA Real-time Library Amplification kit was used to amplify TCR-beta VDJ regions with primers for the TCR constant region and the 5'RACE anchor. Sample indexes and Illumina adaptors were added in a first PCR, and a second PCR then increased library yield. After Ampure bead purification, the TCR product of roughly 650 bp was size-selected on a 2% E-gel SizeSelection system. Library quality was checked on a Bioanalyzer, concentration was measured with Qubit, and libraries were quantified with the Kapa Library Quantification kit before pooling. An Illumina HiSeq 2500 sequenced the libraries paired-end 2 x 150 bp. To increase sequence diversity, 25-30% phiX was spiked into each library pool. In the paper's pipeline: Quality-filtered reads were processed with the UMI-based MiGEC pipeline, which removed over 75% of raw TCR sequences during error correction. VDJ genes were aligned to IMGT germline references, and each clonotype was defined by a unique CDR3 amino acid sequence together with V-J genes. VDJtools evaluated clonal expansion, Shannon diversity and CDR3 relatedness (CalcPairwiseDistances, ClusterSamples); CLCbio workbench built phylogenetic trees. Clones with at least 8 unique UMIs were defined as expanded, with this threshold being based on coefficient-of-variation modelling across technical triplicates. TCRdb applied fastp at Q25 and MiXCR to the public reads, then kept only in-frame beta chains. Every CDR3 protein is listed once, alongside the most common genes and DNA of its rows. The V and J calls reflect TCRdb's pipeline rather than the authors' work. This sample lists some 60,000 distinct CDR3 sequences; 2% to 2.5% were detected once. The ten top clones hold around 3% of the sample.

Trimming takes 6 bases off V and 5 bases off J; junction bases not matched to a gene: 9. The CDR3 runs 14 amino acids, cysteine and phenylalanine included. CDR3 DNA only is kept here, 42 bases in frame from base 1. General conclusions and limits of the study: The highest TCR clonal expansion was observed in HAM/TSP patients, whereas the lowest was observed in MS patients, even when compared with healthy controls. No identical CDR3 amino acid sequences were shared among expanded clones across subjects, suggesting private TCR-beta repertoires in all groups. Repertoires from 18 of 34 MS patients were grouped by phylogenetic analysis into a cluster of related CDR3 sequences, suggesting a possible repertoire-level signature. The MS cluster was not associated with any clinical or MRI features, and the authors stated that larger cohorts are needed.

The origin of this receptor is a man aged 50 or older with multiple sclerosis. The sequence joins TRBV12-3 or TRBV12-4 to TRBJ2-5; TRBD1 fits 7 bases in the junction. What was sequenced was PBMCs. CDR3 loop: CASSRQGIRETQYF. The DNA sequence is as follows: TGTGCCAGCAGCCGACAGGGAATAAGGGAGACCCAGTACTTC.